What follows are 24 T cell receptor beta chains derived from one specimen sequenced in a study of shared clonotypes between healthy human individuals. Libraries were prepared by immunoSEQ multiplex PCR; TCRdb keeps only in-frame clonotypes and omits some of them. In the table there are roughly 1.4 million clones, 98% to 99% of which are singletons. Sequenced: naive CD4+ T cells sorted from blood. Subset indicated: CD45RA+ positively selected. The receptors originated from a man in his thirties or forties in good health.

This clone was recorded once. This chain uses TRBV7-2 with TRBJ2-7; D may be TRBD2 (6 bases). The CDR3 runs 14 residues. In germline, CDR1 is SGHTA, CDR2 FQGNSA. V gave up 5 bases and J gave up 7 bases, with 18 bases separating them. CDR3 sequence reads: CASSPQRLVGEQYF. The CDR3 bases are TGTGCCAGCAGCCCACAGAGACTAGTGGGGGAGCAGTACTTC. The full variable domain, with the rest looked up from reference TRBV7-2 and TRBJ2-7, is GAGVSQSPSNKVTEKGKDVELRCDPISGHTALYWYRQSLGQGLEFLIYFQGNSAPDKSGLPSDRFSAERTGGSVSTLTIQRTQQEDSAVYLCASSPQRLVGEQYFGPGTRLTVT.

This sequence joins TRBV20-1 and TRBJ2-7; D gene ambiguous. In germline, CDR1 is DFQATT, CDR2 SNEGSKA (reference sequence). V lost 8 bases to trimming and J lost 6 bases, with 14 bases between them. This CDR3 comprises 11 residues. CDR3 protein: CSPKWGSEQYF. The DNA for the CDR3 is TGCAGTCCAAAGTGGGGTAGCGAGCAGTACTTC.

Concerning this clone: This same CDR3 is encoded by further DNA sequences in the sample. The chain joins TRBV7-2 to TRBJ1-1; D gene unclear. Germline V gene sequence: CDR1 SGHTA, CDR2 FQGNSA. The CDR3 runs 14 residues. The V and J ends lost 0 bases and 1 base respectively, with 6 bases between them. The chain's CDR3 is CASSLAGENTEAFF. CDR3 bases: TGTGCCAGCAGCTTAGCCGGGGAGAACACTGAAGCTTTCTTT. Drawing the rest from reference TRBV7-2 and TRBJ1-1, the complete variable domain is GAGVSQSPSNKVTEKGKDVELRCDPISGHTALYWYRQSLGQGLEFLIYFQGNSAPDKSGLPSDRFSAERTGGSVSTLTIQRTQQEDSAVYLCASSLAGENTEAFFGQGTRLTVV.

The rearrangement uses TRBV9 and TRBJ2-1, with 13 bases that match TRBD2. This CDR3 spans 21 amino acids. The V gene's germline CDR1 is SGDLS and CDR2 YYNGEE. With 2 bases clipped from V and 3 bases from J, the junction kept 17 bases outside the gene matches. The CDR3 DNA reads TGTGCCAGCAGCGTCTCGTTCTCCGGGACTAGCGGGATAATCGGCTACAATGAGCAGTTCTTC. It codes for CASSVSFSGTSGIIGYNEQFF.

Notes on this clone: Other DNA sequences from this sample encode an identical CDR3 as well. The chain combines TRBV5-4 with TRBJ2-3; D remains unclear. This CDR3 is 15 amino acids long. V was cut by 0 bases and J by 1 base, with 9 bases left in between. Germline V gene sequence: CDR1 SGHNT, CDR2 YYREEE (reference sequence). This chain's CDR3 is CASSLAGQGTDTQYF. CDR3 coding DNA: TGTGCCAGCAGCTTGGCAGGTCAGGGCACAGATACGCAGTATTTT.

The gene calls are TRBV19 and TRBJ2-2; D unclear. Germline CDR1 reads LNHDA; CDR2 reads SQIVND (reference sequence). The V end was cut by 6 bases, the J end by 0 bases, with 14 bases between. This CDR3 comprises 16 residues. The CDR3 bases are TGTGCCAGTAGATCGGCAGCCTTATCGAACACCGGGGAGCTGTTTTTT. Translation gives CASRSAALSNTGELFF. Full variable domain (outside the CDR3, taken from reference TRBV19 and TRBJ2-2): DGGITQSPKYLFRKEGQNVTLSCEQNLNHDAMYWYRQDPGQGLRLIYYSQIVNDFQKGDIAEGYSVSREKKESFPLTVTSAQKNPTAFYLCASRSAALSNTGELFFGEGSRLTVL.

The chain joins TRBV7-2 to TRBJ1-5; D is undetermined. The length of the CDR3 is 13 residues. The V end was cut by 5 bases, the J end by 6 bases, with 11 bases between. Germline V lookup: CDR1 SGHTA, CDR2 FQGNSA. The CDR3 region is CASSPGRAQPQHF. The CDR3 DNA sequence: TGTGCCAGCAGCCCCGGACGAGCTCAGCCCCAGCATTTT. Full variable domain (remainder filled in from reference TRBV7-2 and TRBJ1-5): GAGVSQSPSNKVTEKGKDVELRCDPISGHTALYWYRQSLGQGLEFLIYFQGNSAPDKSGLPSDRFSAERTGGSVSTLTIQRTQQEDSAVYLCASSPGRAQPQHFGDGTRLSIL.

V usage is TRBV20-1 and J usage is TRBJ1-2, with D hard to call. In germline, CDR1 is DFQATT, CDR2 SNEGSKA (reference sequence). Trimming stripped 3 bases from V and 5 bases from J, with 7 bases between. The CDR3 spans 11 residues. CDR3 bases: TGCAGTGCTAGGGCCTCATATGGCTACACCTTC. Protein sequence: CSARASYGYTF.

The rearrangement links TRBV2 to TRBJ1-1, with D maybe TRBD1 (6 bases). This CDR3 comprises 12 residues. Germline V gene lookup returns CDR1 SNHLY and CDR2 FYNNEI. V was shortened by 8 bases and J by 8 bases, with 15 bases between the two germline ends. The CDR3 is CASGGRGREAFF. The CDR3 DNA reads TGTGCCAGCGGCGGCAGGGGCAGGGAAGCTTTCTTT.

This clone was recorded only once. Additional DNA sequences in this sample encode the identical CDR3. This chain joins TRBV9 and TRBJ1-4; 8 bases are shared with TRBD1. Germline CDR1 SGDLS, CDR2 YYNGEE. The CDR3 has 12 amino acids. Trimming took 4 bases from V and 8 from J; bases not matched to a gene: 1. This chain's CDR3 is CASSRTGEKLFF. In nucleotides, the CDR3 is TGTGCCAGCAGCCGGACAGGGGAAAAACTGTTTTTT.

The CDR3 nucleotides are TGTGCCACCAGCAGAGACAATTTGGAGCAGTACTTC. It codes for CATSRDNLEQYF. This chain links TRBV15 with TRBJ2-7; the D is unclear. V lost 0 bases to trimming and J lost 7 bases, with 7 bases between them. The CDR3 has 12 amino acids. Germline CDR1 reads LNHNV; CDR2 reads YYDKDF (reference sequence).

The chain carries TRBV2 and TRBJ2-1; TRBD2 agrees at 8 bases. V lost 0 bases, J lost 0 bases, and 4 bases stayed unmatched. CDR3 length: 17 residues. Germline CDR1 and CDR2: SNHLY and FYNNEI. CDR3 bases: TGTGCCAGCAGTGAAGCCCGCGGGAGGCCCTCCTACAATGAGCAGTTCTTC. As protein: CASSEARGRPSYNEQFF. Looking up the rest from reference TRBV2 and TRBJ2-1 gives the full variable domain: EPEVTQTPSHQVTQMGQEVILRCVPISNHLYFYWYRQILGQKVEFLVSFYNNEISEKSEIFDDQFSVERPDGSNFTLKIRSTKLEDSAMYFCASSEARGRPSYNEQFFGPGTRLTVL.

V is TRBV10-3 and J is TRBJ1-1; 7 bases are shared with TRBD1. This CDR3 has 18 residues. Germline CDR1 is ENHRY and CDR2 is SYGVKD. Trimming at V came to 0 bases and at J to 7 bases, leaving 17 bases not matched to a gene. The CDR3 DNA reads as TGTGCCATCAGTGAGTCCGTCGGGACAGCAAACCTTAAAAGTGAAGCTTTCTTT. Amino acids: CAISESVGTANLKSEAFF.

The count of this clone is one. The genes are TRBV28 and TRBJ2-7, with a possible D match to TRBD1 (7 bases). This CDR3 region has 18 residues. V lost 5 bases to trimming and J lost 3 bases, with 26 bases between them. Per germline, CDR1 MDHEN and CDR2 SYDVKM. In DNA, the CDR3 is TGTGCCAGCAGTCCACAGGGGACCCCCAAGCGGGCGGACTACGAGCAGTACTTC. Translating gives CASSPQGTPKRADYEQYF.

This clone has a single count. The V gene is TRBV6-1, the J gene TRBJ2-1, with D perhaps TRBD2 (5 bases). Trimming shortened V by 7 bases and J by 7 bases, and 17 bases separated the two germline ends. The CDR3 is made up of 14 amino acids. CDR1 is MNHNS, CDR2 SASEGT, per germline. The CDR3 loop is CASKLSGLRNEQFF. In nucleotides, the CDR3 is TGTGCCAGCAAGTTGTCGGGATTAAGGAATGAGCAGTTCTTC.

This chain links TRBV5-5 with TRBJ1-1; D call uncertain. This CDR3 comprises 14 residues. Germline V gene data show CDR1 as SGHKS and CDR2 as YYEKEE (reference sequence). V was shortened by 3 bases and J by 0 bases, with 9 bases between the two germline ends. The CDR3 spells CASSSDIMNTEAFF. As DNA, the CDR3 is TGTGCCAGCAGCTCTGACATCATGAACACTGAAGCTTTCTTT. Full variable domain (outside the CDR3, taken from reference TRBV5-5 and TRBJ1-1): DAGVTQSPTHLIKTRGQQVTLRCSPISGHKSVSWYQQVLGQGPQFIFQYYEKEERGRGNFPDRFSARQFPNYSSELNVNALLLGDSALYLCASSSDIMNTEAFFGQGTRLTVV.

The chain couples TRBV5-1 to TRBJ1-4, with D perhaps matching TRBD1 (5 bases). CDR3 length: 15 residues. The V and J ends lost 0 bases and 8 bases respectively, with 14 bases between them. Germline CDR1 reads SGHRS; CDR2 reads YFSETQ. CDR3: CASSLGGTEREKLFF. CDR3 sequence (DNA): TGCGCCAGCAGCTTGGGTGGGACCGAAAGGGAAAAACTGTTTTTT.

The gene calls are TRBV7-2 and TRBJ2-1, with 10 bases identical to TRBD2. Germline V gives CDR1 SGHTA, CDR2 FQGNSA. V lost 4 bases, J lost 5 bases, and 17 bases stayed unmatched. The CDR3 length is 19 residues. The chain's CDR3 is CASSSRGVLAGVIHNEQFF. The CDR3 region has the DNA TGTGCCAGCAGCTCCCGGGGGGTCCTAGCGGGAGTGATCCACAATGAGCAGTTCTTC.

This clone was seen a single time. This chain uses TRBV2 with TRBJ2-5; D possibly uses TRBD1 or TRBD2 (5 bases each). Trimming pared 6 bases from V and 0 bases from J, leaving 11 bases between. The CDR3 consists of 14 residues. From germline, CDR1 is SNHLY and CDR2 FYNNEI. CDR3 loop: CASRGDLYQETQYF. Here the CDR3 DNA reads TGTGCCAGCAGGGGGGATCTATACCAAGAGACCCAGTACTTC. Drawing the rest from reference TRBV2 and TRBJ2-5, the complete variable domain is EPEVTQTPSHQVTQMGQEVILRCVPISNHLYFYWYRQILGQKVEFLVSFYNNEISEKSEIFDDQFSVERPDGSNFTLKIRSTKLEDSAMYFCASRGDLYQETQYFGPGTRLLVL.

The table lists this clone with a count of one. This chain joins TRBV5-1 and TRBJ2-3, with D perhaps TRBD1 or TRBD2 (5 bases each). CDR1 and CDR2 from the germline V gene are SGHRS and YFSETQ. CDR3 size: 14 residues. The V end lost 1 base, the J end lost 11 bases, and 17 bases lay between the germline ends. The CDR3 sequence: CASSLIEGQGGQYF. The DNA of the CDR3 is TGCGCCAGCAGCTTGATAGAGGGTCAGGGCGGGCAGTATTTT.

The rearrangement links TRBV13 to TRBJ2-7, with 10 bases aligning to TRBD2. The V gene's germline CDR1 is PRHDT and CDR2 FYEKMQ (reference sequence). V lost 8 bases, J lost 0 bases, and 22 bases stayed unmatched. This CDR3 is 20 amino acids long. The DNA for the CDR3 is TGTGCCAGCCGGAAAGGGAATTGGGGTCTAGCGGGAGAAGGCTCCTACGAGCAGTACTTC. Translated: CASRKGNWGLAGEGSYEQYF.

This chain connects TRBV13 to TRBJ2-3; 7 positions match TRBD2. Germline V CDR1 and CDR2: PRHDT, FYEKMQ (reference sequence). The CDR3 length is 19 residues. The junction had 18 bases not matched to a gene; V was cut back by 3 bases and J by 3 bases. The CDR3 region has the DNA TGTGCCAGCAGCTTGGTGAAAGCGGGACGCCACCCACGGACAGATACGCAGTATTTT. This gives the protein CASSLVKAGRHPRTDTQYF.

The table lists this clone with a count of one. The rearrangement joins TRBV7-2 to TRBJ2-3, with a tentative D call TRBD1 (5 bases). Trimming left V 0 bases short and J 5 bases short, with 18 bases between. Germline V gene lookup returns CDR1 SGHTA and CDR2 FQGNSA. The CDR3 consists of 17 residues. The CDR3 DNA reads TGTGCCAGCAGCTTAGCCGTCAGGGTCACTGTTGGAGATACGCAGTATTTT. Its translation: CASSLAVRVTVGDTQYF.

CDR3 coding DNA: TGTGCCAGCTCACCTTTACGGTCGCCAGGGGGTATTCACGAGCAGTACTTC. This sequence encodes CASSPLRSPGGIHEQYF. This sequence joins TRBV18 and TRBJ2-7; TRBD1 aligns across 7 bases. The CDR3 is 17 amino acids. Unmatched junction bases numbered 16, after V lost 3 bases and J lost 5 bases. The germline gives CDR1 KGHSH, CDR2 LQKENI.